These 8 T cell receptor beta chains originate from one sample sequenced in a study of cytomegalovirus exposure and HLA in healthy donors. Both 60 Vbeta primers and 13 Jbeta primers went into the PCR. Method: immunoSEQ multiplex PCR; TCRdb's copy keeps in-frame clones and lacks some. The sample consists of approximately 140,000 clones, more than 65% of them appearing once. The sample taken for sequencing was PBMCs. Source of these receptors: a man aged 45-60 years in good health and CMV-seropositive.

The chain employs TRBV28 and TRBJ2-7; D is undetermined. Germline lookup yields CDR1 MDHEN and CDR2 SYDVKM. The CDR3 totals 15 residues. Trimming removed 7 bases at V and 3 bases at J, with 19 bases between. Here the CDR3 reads CASTERDNNNYEQYF. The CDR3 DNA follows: TGTGCCAGCACGGAAAGAGACAACAATAACTACGAGCAGTACTTC.

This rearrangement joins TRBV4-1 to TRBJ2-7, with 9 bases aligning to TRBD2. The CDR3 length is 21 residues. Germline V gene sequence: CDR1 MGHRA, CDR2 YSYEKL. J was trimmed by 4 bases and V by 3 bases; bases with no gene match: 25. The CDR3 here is CASSQVLPGPVSSGRMYEQYF. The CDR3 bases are TGCGCCAGCAGCCAGGTTCTTCCGGGACCGGTAAGCAGCGGGAGGATGTACGAGCAGTACTTC.

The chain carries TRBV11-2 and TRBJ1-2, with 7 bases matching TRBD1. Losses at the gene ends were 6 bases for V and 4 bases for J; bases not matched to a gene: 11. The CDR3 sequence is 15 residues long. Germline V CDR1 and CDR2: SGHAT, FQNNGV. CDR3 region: CASSHRDRLFYGYTF. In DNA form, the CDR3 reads TGTGCCAGCAGTCACCGGGACAGACTCTTCTATGGCTACACCTTC.

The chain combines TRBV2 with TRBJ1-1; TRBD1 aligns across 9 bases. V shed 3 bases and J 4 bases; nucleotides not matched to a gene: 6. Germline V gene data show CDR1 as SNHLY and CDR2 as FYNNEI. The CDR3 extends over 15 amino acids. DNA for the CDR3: TGTGCCAGCAGTGACTCAGGACAGGGGTTCACTGAAGCTTTCTTT. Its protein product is CASSDSGQGFTEAFF.

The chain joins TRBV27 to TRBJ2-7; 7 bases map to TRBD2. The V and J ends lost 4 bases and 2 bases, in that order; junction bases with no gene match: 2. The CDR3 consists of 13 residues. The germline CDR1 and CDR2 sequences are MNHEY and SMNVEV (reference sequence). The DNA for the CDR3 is TGTGCCAGCAGTTCTGGACTAGCCTACGAGCAGTACTTC. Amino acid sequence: CASSSGLAYEQYF.

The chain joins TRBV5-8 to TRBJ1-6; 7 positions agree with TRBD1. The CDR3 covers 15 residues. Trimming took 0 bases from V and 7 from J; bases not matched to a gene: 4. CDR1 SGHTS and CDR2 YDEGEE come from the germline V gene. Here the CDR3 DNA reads TGTGCCAGCAGCTTGGGGACAGGAGGGAATTCACCCCTCCACTTT. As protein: CASSLGTGGNSPLHF. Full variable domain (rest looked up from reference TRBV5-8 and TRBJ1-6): EAGVTQSPTHLIKTRGQQATLRCSPISGHTSVYWYQQALGLGLQFLLWYDEGEERNRGNFPPRFSGRQFPNYSSELNVNALELEDSALYLCASSLGTGGNSPLHFGNGTRLTVT.

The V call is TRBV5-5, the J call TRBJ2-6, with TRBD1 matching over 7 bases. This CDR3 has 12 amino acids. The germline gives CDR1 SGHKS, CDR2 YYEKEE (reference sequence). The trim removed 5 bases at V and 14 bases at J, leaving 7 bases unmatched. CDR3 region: CASSPRQGILTF. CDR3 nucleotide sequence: TGTGCCAGCAGTCCCCGACAGGGCATCCTGACTTTC.

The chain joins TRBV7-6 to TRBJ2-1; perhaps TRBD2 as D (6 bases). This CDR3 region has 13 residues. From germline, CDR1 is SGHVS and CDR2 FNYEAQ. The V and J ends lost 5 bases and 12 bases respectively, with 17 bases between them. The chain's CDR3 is CASSVPSASVQFF. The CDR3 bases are TGTGCCAGCAGCGTCCCTAGCGCTAGTGTGCAGTTCTTC.